This T cell receptor beta chain is from a study of blood T cell repertoires in COVID-19. As for the study in general: Samples representing acute and convalescent COVID-19 were sourced from the United States, Italy and Spain. Nucleic acid was either cDNA or gDNA, and it came from T cells, B-cell-depleted T cells, or PBMCs.

Original methodology: Estimation of nucleated cell counts was performed using reference gene primer amplification. Sequenced by immunoSEQ multiplex PCR; TCRdb stores in-frame clones only, minus some. The DNA was the basis for D and trimming; V, J and clone size are from that table. The sample carries some 200,000 clones, around four fifths recorded once. This CDR3 contains 13 residues. V lost 0 bases and J lost 11, with 13 bases in between. Germline CDR1 is SGHAT and CDR2 is FQNNGV. The V and J genes are TRBV11-2 and TRBJ1-1; D ambiguous. This TCR was recovered from a man aged 25-45 years with active or convalescent COVID-19. The specimen sequenced was peripheral blood. The CDR3 protein is CASSLERRVGAFF. CDR3 nucleotides: TGTGCCAGCAGCTTAGAACGGAGGGTGGGGGCTTTCTTT.